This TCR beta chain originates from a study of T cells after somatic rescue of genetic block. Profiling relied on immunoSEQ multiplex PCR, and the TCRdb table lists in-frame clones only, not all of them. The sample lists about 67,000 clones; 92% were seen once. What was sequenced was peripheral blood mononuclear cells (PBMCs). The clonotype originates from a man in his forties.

This CDR3 is CASSLDSHSNQPQHF. The CDR3 DNA reads TGCGCCAGCAGCTTGGACAGCCATAGCAATCAGCCCCAGCATTTT. The chain recombines TRBV5-1 with TRBJ1-5; D is unresolved. V lost 0 bases to trimming and J lost 0 bases, with 7 bases between them. Germline CDR1 reads SGHRS; CDR2 reads YFSETQ. This CDR3 is 15 amino acids long.